This T cell receptor beta chain is drawn from a study of cytomegalovirus exposure and HLA in healthy donors. Study observations and caveats: Immune exposure was documented only through CMV serostatus. Later analysis placed DRB1 highest and HLA-C lowest in TCR association rates, which differed by HLA locus. An analysis that came later showed most CMV-associated TCR beta chains appearing HLA-restricted.

Donors consisted of healthy bone marrow donors. Amplification used 60 Vbeta primers and 13 Jbeta primers. Sequencing used immunoSEQ multiplex PCR; TCRdb keeps in-frame clones, though not all of them. The profile shows about 130,000 clones, approximately 80% of them singletons. The CDR3 is 15 amino acids. V was pared by 6 bases and J by 6 bases, with 9 bases of the junction left unmatched. CDR1 SQVTM and CDR2 ANQGSEA come from the germline V gene. This clone is a singleton in its sample. Antigen specificity is unknown. This rearrangement joins TRBV29-1 to TRBJ2-1; TRBD2 agrees at 12 bases. The origin of this receptor is a male donor in good health and CMV-seronegative. The sequenced sample consisted of PBMCs. As DNA, the CDR3 is TGCAGCGTCGACAGACTAGCGGGGGCGACCAATGAGCAGTTCTTC. This codes for CSVDRLAGATNEQFF.